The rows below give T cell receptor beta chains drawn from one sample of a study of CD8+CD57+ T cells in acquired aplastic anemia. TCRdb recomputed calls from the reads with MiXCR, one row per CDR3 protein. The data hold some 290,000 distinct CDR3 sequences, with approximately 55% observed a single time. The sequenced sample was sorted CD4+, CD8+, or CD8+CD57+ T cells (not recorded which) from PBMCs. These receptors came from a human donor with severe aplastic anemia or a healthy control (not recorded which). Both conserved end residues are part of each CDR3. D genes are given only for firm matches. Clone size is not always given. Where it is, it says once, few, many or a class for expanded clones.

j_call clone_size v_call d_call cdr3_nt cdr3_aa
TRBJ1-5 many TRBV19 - TGTGGCTCCCAGGGGTATAGCAATCAGCCCCAGCATTTT CGSQGYSNQPQHF
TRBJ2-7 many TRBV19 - TGTGCCAGTAGTATTGGAGGGAAATTGCACGAGCAGTACTTC CASSIGGKLHEQYF
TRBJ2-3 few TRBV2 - TGTGCCAGAGGTTCAGGGACAGATACGCAGTATTTT CARGSGTDTQYF
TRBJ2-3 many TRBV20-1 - TGCAGTGCTAGATCCATTAAGGATACGCAGTATTTT CSARSIKDTQYF
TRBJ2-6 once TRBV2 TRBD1 TGTGCCAGCAGTAACAACAGGGGGCCGGGGGCTGGGGCCAACGTCCTGACTTTC CASSNNRGPGAGANVLTF
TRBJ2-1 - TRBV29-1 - TGCAGCGTTGTCCCGACAAAGCGAGTGAACAATGAGCAGTTCTTC CSVVPTKRVNNEQFF
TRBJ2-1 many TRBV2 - TGTGCCAGCAGTGAACGGGTCAATGAGCAGTTCTTC CASSERVNEQFF
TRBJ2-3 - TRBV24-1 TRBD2 TGTGCCACCAGTGACCGGGGACTAGCGGGAACAGATACGCAGTATTTT CATSDRGLAGTDTQYF
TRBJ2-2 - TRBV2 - TGTGCCAGCATCAGGGACACAACGAACACCGGGGAGCTGTTTTTT CASIRDTTNTGELFF
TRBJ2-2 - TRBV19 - TGTGCCAGTAGTATAGGTTCATTCCTGTCCGGGGAGCTGTTTTTT CASSIGSFLSGELFF
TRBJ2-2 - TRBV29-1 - TGCAGCGCCTCCTCGATCAGCACCGGGGAGCTGTTTTTT CSASSISTGELFF
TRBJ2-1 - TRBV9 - TGTGCCAGCAGCGTAGAAATAGCCAATGAGCAGTTATTC CASSVEIANEQLF
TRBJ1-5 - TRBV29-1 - TGCAGCGTTGCTTGGGGCAATCAGCCCCAGCATTTT CSVAWGNQPQHF
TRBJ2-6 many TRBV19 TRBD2 TGTGCCAGTAGTATAGGCTGGGCTGGGAGGGCTGGGGCCAACGTCCTGACTTTC CASSIGWAGRAGANVLTF
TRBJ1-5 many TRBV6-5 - TGTGCCAGCAGCCCGACAGCTATCGGTCAGCCCCAGCATTTT CASSPTAIGQPQHF
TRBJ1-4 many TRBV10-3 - TGTGCCATCAGTGAGTCGAAGCTAAATGAAAAACTGTTTTTT CAISESKLNEKLFF
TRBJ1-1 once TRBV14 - TGTGCCAGCAGTCAGGGGTATGGTGAAGCTTTCTTT CASSQGYGEAFF
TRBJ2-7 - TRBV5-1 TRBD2 TGCGCCAGCAGCTCATCTAGCGGGATAACCTACGAGCAGTACTTC CASSSSSGITYEQYF
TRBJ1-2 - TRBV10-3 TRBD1 TGTGCCATCAGGCCGGGACTTCAGGGGGAGCTGCTTAACTATGGCTACACCTTC CAIRPGLQGELLNYGYTF
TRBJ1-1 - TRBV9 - TGTGCCAGCACCCCGCACAGTTCAGACACTGAAGCTTTCTTT CASTPHSSDTEAFF
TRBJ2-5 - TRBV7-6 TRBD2 TGTGCCAGCAGGGGTCGGGCCGGGACTAGGGAGCAAGAGACCCAGTACTTC CASRGRAGTREQETQYF
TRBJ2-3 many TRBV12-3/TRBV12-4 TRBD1 TGTGCCAGCAGTCCCTACGACAGGGTCCCCGATACGCAGTATTTT CASSPYDRVPDTQYF
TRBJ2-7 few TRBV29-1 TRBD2 TGCAGCGTTCGCGGGGGAAGCTCCTACGAGCAGTACTTC CSVRGGSSYEQYF
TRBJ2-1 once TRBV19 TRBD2 TGTGCCAGTAGGCGGGGACTAGCGAGCAATGAGCAGTTCTTC CASRRGLASNEQFF
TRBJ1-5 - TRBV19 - TGTGCCAGCAAAGACGACAGCGCTAATCAGCCCCAGCATTTT CASKDDSANQPQHF
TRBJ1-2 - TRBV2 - TGTGCCAGCAGGTCCACAGGGTCCGGCTATGGCTACACCTTC CASRSTGSGYGYTF
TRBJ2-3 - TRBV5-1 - TGCGCCAGCAGCGAGGACGGTACGCAGTATTTT CASSEDGTQYF
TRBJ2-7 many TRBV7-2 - TGTGCCAGCAGCTTTCGTCCTGGCCCCGGCTCCGAGCAGTACTTC CASSFRPGPGSEQYF
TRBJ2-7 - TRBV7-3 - TGTGCCTGGACACCAGGGACCTACGAGCAGTACTTC CAWTPGTYEQYF
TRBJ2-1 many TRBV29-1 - TGCAGCGTAGACGGGGCGTTCTGGTACAATGAGCAGTTCTTC CSVDGAFWYNEQFF
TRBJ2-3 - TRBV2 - TGTGCCAGCAAGGCGATCGGCGCAACCACAGATACGCAGTATTTT CASKAIGATTDTQYF
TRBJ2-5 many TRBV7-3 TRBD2 TGTGCCAGCAGCTGGGGACTAGCGGGGGAAGGAGAGACCCAGTACTTC CASSWGLAGEGETQYF
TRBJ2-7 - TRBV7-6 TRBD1 TGTGCCAGCAGCTTAGCATCCGGGACAGGCTCCTACGAGCAGTACTTC CASSLASGTGSYEQYF
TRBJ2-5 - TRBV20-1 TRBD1 TGCAGTGCTAATTCGAGGGACAGCGGACGAGAGACCCAGTACTTC CSANSRDSGRETQYF
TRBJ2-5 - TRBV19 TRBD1 TGTGCCAGTATGGGACAGTTCGGGGAGACCCAGTACTTC CASMGQFGETQYF
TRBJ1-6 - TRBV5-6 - TGTGCCAGCAGCTTGGGGGGCCGGGGGCTTAGCTCCTATAATTCACCCCTCCACTTT CASSLGGRGLSSYNSPLHF
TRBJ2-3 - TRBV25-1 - TGTGCCAGCAGTGCGCCACAGGGTATCACAGATACGCAGTATTTT CASSAPQGITDTQYF
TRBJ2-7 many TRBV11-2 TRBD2 TGTGCCAGCAGCTTATCCGGGGGGGGGGTCTACGAGCAGTACTTC CASSLSGGGVYEQYF
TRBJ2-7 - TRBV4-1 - TGCGCCAGCAGCCAAGACGGCAGGGAGAAAAACGAGCAGTACTTC CASSQDGREKNEQYF
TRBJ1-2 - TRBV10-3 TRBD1 TGTGCCATCGACAGGGAGGATGGCTACACCTTC CAIDREDGYTF
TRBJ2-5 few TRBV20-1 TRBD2 TGCAGTGCTAGAGACGAGGCTAGCGGGGATCAAGAGACCCAGTACTTC CSARDEASGDQETQYF
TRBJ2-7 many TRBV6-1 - TGTGCCAGCATGACGGGGTACTACGAGCAGTACTTC CASMTGYYEQYF
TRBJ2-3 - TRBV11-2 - TGTGCCAGCAGCCTACAGGGTAGGGATACGCAGTATTTT CASSLQGRDTQYF
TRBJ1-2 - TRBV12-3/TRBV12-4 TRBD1 TGTGCCAGCAGCGGCAGGGACAGCACCTTCTTC CASSGRDSTFF
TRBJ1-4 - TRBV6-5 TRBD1 TGTGCCAGCAGTTACGACAGGGGGGAAAAACTGTTCTTT CASSYDRGEKLFF
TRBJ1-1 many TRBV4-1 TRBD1 TGCGCCAGCAGCCAAGAATTAGTGATAATACAGGGGATTGGATACACTGAAGCTTTCTTT CASSQELVIIQGIGYTEAFF
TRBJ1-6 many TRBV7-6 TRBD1 TGTGCCAGCAGCTGGGGACAGTTGGGCGGAACACCCCTCCACTTT CASSWGQLGGTPLHF
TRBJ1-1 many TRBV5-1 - TGCGCCAGCACGGTCACAGGGATGAACACTGAAGCTTTCTTT CASTVTGMNTEAFF
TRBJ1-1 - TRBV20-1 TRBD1 TGCAGTGCTCCTGGACAGGGTTGTACTGAAGCTTTCTTT CSAPGQGCTEAFF
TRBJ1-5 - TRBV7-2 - TGCGCCAGCAGCCAAGATTGGGTTAGCAATCAGCCCCAGCATTTT CASSQDWVSNQPQHF
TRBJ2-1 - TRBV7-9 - TGTGCCAGCAGCCACAATGGGGAGCAGTTCTTC CASSHNGEQFF
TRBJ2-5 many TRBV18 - TGTGCCAGCTCACCGACAGAAGAGACCCAGTACTTC CASSPTEETQYF
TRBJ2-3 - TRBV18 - TGTGCCAGCTCACCTTCCTTCGGAAGCACAGATACGCAGTATTTT CASSPSFGSTDTQYF